This passage covers 13 T cell receptor beta chains from one sample sequenced in a study of cytomegalovirus exposure and HLA in healthy donors. Researchers ran the PCR with 60 Vbeta and 13 Jbeta primers. Assay used: immunoSEQ multiplex PCR; TCRdb lists only in-frame clones, some missing. The repertoire holds tens of thousands of clones, with over 75% as singletons. The material sequenced was PBMCs. These receptors all come from a male donor in good health and CMV-seronegative.

The chain recombines TRBV4-3 with TRBJ2-1, with 13 bases identical to TRBD2. Germline-derived CDR1 and CDR2 are LGHNA and YSLEER. Trimming cost V 1 base and J 7 bases; bases outside gene matches: 10. The CDR3 is made up of 18 amino acids. The CDR3 bases are TGCGCCAGCAGCCAAGGGACTAGCGGGGGAGCCTCGGGAAATGAGCAGTTCTTC. This sequence encodes CASSQGTSGGASGNEQFF.

The CDR3, as DNA: TGTGCCAGCAGTCCCGCTTTGGGAGGCTACGAGCAGTACTTC. Encoded protein: CASSPALGGYEQYF. This chain joins TRBV27 and TRBJ2-7, with D perhaps TRBD2 (6 bases). Trimming took 5 bases from V and 3 from J, leaving 14 bases between them. Germline assignment: CDR1 MNHEY and CDR2 SMNVEV (reference sequence). There are 14 residues in the CDR3.

The chain joins TRBV7-2 to TRBJ2-5, with D unresolved. TRBJ2-7 matches the DNA end more closely, so the J call is doubtful. Germline V gives CDR1 SGHTA, CDR2 FQGNSA. This CDR3 has 12 amino acids. The CDR3 DNA reads as TGTGCCAGCAGCCCAAGCTCCTACGAGCAGTACTTC. It translates to CASSPSSYEQYF.

This chain uses TRBV2 with TRBJ1-5; D call uncertain. This CDR3 has 13 amino acids. V was trimmed by 6 bases and J by 2 bases, leaving 8 bases between them. Germline V gene sequence: CDR1 SNHLY, CDR2 FYNNEI. CDR3: CASRRGGNQPQHF. CDR3 in DNA: TGTGCCAGCAGGCGTGGTGGCAATCAGCCCCAGCATTTT.

Details on this clone: Germline is not matched at one junction end, which may reflect a read error. This chain links TRBV7-7 with TRBJ1-1; a possible D gene is TRBD1 (5 bases). The V gene's germline CDR1 is SSHAT and CDR2 FNYEAQ (reference sequence). This CDR3 is 13 amino acids long. CDR3 sequence reads: CASSPTAITEAFF. As DNA, the CDR3 is TGTGCTAGCAGTCCGACAGCGATCACTGAAGCTTTCTTT.

The chain joins TRBV11-3 to TRBJ2-2; the D is unclear. With 0 bases removed from V and 6 bases from J, the gap between germline ends came to 5 bases. CDR1 and CDR2 from the germline V gene are SGHNT and YENEEA. The CDR3 has 13 amino acids. The CDR3 sequence: CASSLEQAGELFF. CDR3 bases: TGTGCCAGCAGCTTAGAGCAGGCCGGGGAGCTGTTTTTT.

The rearrangement links TRBV7-2 to TRBJ2-3; 13 bases are shared with TRBD2. Germline CDR1 reads SGHTA; CDR2 reads FQGNSA. The CDR3 totals 14 residues. The V segment lost 4 bases and the J segment 9 bases; nucleotides outside the gene matches: 4. This CDR3 reads CASSSTSGGPTQYF. The CDR3 nucleotides read TGTGCCAGCAGCTCGACTAGCGGGGGGCCCACGCAGTATTTT.

This clone was seen more than once but under ten times. One junction end disagrees with the germline gene, perhaps due to a read error. The chain employs TRBV7-7 and TRBJ1-4, with unresolved D. This CDR3 contains 13 residues. CDR1 is SSHAT and CDR2 is FNYEAQ in the germline V gene (reference sequence). Here the CDR3 DNA reads TGTGCTAGCAGCTTAGGAGGAGGTGAAAAACTGTTTTTT. This sequence encodes CASSLGGGEKLFF.

J is TRBJ1-6 and V is TRBV19; D gene ambiguous. This CDR3 region has 14 residues. Looked up from germline, CDR1 is LNHDA and CDR2 is SQIVND (reference sequence). V was clipped by 0 bases and J by 10 bases, with 10 bases between them. The CDR3 reads CASSIERRASPLHF. DNA of the CDR3: TGTGCCAGTAGTATAGAGCGGAGGGCCTCACCCCTCCACTTT.

This chain joins TRBV4-3 and TRBJ2-1; 8 bases align to TRBD2. This CDR3 region has 16 residues. Germline V gene lookup returns CDR1 LGHNA and CDR2 YSLEER. J lost 8 bases, V lost 4 bases, and 13 bases had no gene match. CDR3 sequence (DNA): TGCGCCAGCAGCCTCACCGGGGGGGCCCGGGGCCATGAGCAGTTCTTC. Translation gives CASSLTGGARGHEQFF.

The V call is TRBV19, the J call TRBJ1-3; the D gene is possibly TRBD1 (5 bases). This CDR3 contains 16 residues. Trimming removed 4 bases from V and 3 bases from J, with 16 bases in between. Germline lookup yields CDR1 LNHDA and CDR2 SQIVND (reference sequence). The DNA for the CDR3 is TGTGCCAGTAGTAAGGTGGAGGGGCCAGGTGGAAACACCATATATTTT. Its protein is CASSKVEGPGGNTIYF.

CDR3 sequence reads: CASSRLAGGLNTGELFF. CDR3 nucleotides: TGTGCCAGCTCAAGACTAGCGGGGGGGCTGAACACCGGGGAGCTGTTTTTT. The genes are TRBV18 and TRBJ2-2, with 14 bases fitting TRBD2. V trimming: 5 bases; J trimming: 1 base; junction bases outside the gene matches: 3. Germline values: CDR1 KGHSH, CDR2 LQKENI. CDR3 length: 17 amino acids.

This clone was recorded a few times. V gene TRBV9 combines with J gene TRBJ1-2, with a possible D match to TRBD1 (6 bases). This CDR3 has 15 residues. The germline CDR1 and CDR2 sequences are SGDLS and YYNGEE. V lost 4 bases and J 0 bases, leaving 13 bases between the germline ends. CDR3 residues: CASSRGGGANYGYTF. The CDR3, as DNA: TGTGCCAGCAGCCGGGGAGGGGGTGCTAACTATGGCTACACCTTC. The full variable domain, in which reference TRBV9 and TRBJ1-2 provide the parts outside the CDR3, is DSGVTQTPKHLITATGQRVTLRCSPRSGDLSVYWYQQSLDQGLQFLIQYYNGEERAKGNILERFSAQQFPDLHSELNLSSLELGDSALYFCASSRGGGANYGYTFGSGTRLTVV.